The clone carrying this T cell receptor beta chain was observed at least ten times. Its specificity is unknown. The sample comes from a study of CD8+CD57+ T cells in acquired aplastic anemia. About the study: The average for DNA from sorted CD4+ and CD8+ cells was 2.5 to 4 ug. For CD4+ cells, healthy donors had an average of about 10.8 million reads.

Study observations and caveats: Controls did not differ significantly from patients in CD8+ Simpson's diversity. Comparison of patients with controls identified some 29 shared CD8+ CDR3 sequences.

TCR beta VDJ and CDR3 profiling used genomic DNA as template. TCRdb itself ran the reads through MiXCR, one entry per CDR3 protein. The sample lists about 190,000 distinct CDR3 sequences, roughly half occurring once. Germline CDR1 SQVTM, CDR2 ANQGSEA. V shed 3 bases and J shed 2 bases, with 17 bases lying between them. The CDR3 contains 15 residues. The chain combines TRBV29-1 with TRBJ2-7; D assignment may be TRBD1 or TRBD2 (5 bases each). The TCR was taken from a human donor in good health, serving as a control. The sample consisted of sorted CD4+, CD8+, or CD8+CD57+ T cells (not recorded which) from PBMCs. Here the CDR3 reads CSVDLGAGLAYEQYF. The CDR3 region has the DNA TGCAGCGTTGATCTCGGGGCAGGGTTGGCCTACGAGCAGTACTTC.